This TCR beta chain comes out of a study of T cell responses to AZD1222 COVID-19 vaccine. This CDR3 contains 20 residues. Trimming shortened V by 0 bases and J by 2 bases, and 22 bases separated the two germline ends. Germline CDR1 SGHVS, CDR2 FQNEAQ. TCRdb's copy holds only in-frame clones and misses some; the assay was immunoSEQ multiplex PCR. The sample holds about 110,000 clones; roughly 88% are singletons and the top ten take about 6.8%. Notes on this clone: The antigen is not known.

Study observations and caveats: Mostly white British, mostly female donors; authors suggested clonal diversity may be underestimated.

This TCR was recovered from an adult who received the AZD1222 COVID-19 vaccine. V usage is TRBV7-8 and J usage is TRBJ2-2, with D hard to call. Specimen: peripheral blood, collected 28 days after the second AZD1222 dose. CDR3 bases: TGTGCCAGCAGCTTAGCGCTACAGATTCGAGTGGTGACAAACACCGGGGAGCTGTTTTTT. It encodes CASSLALQIRVVTNTGELFF.